Sequencing of this T cell receptor beta chain was carried out in a study of Graves' ophthalmopathy and Graves' hyperthyroidism. The junction had 5 bases not matched to a gene; V was cut back by 4 bases and J by 3 bases. CDR3 size: 15 residues. CDR1 is LGHNA and CDR2 is YSLEER in the germline V gene. Scientists amplified the TCR beta CDR3 regions from RNA transcripts. First-round RT-PCR with HTBI primers preceded a second-round multiplex PCR. MiXCR, run by TCRdb on the multiplex PCR reads, gives a single entry per CDR3 protein. The table shows over a million distinct CDR3 sequences, with roughly two fifths occurring only once.

The TCR was taken from an adult man with Graves' hyperthyroidism. The specimen sequenced was peripheral blood or thyroid tissue (not recorded which). The V and J genes are TRBV4-3 and TRBJ2-5, with TRBD1 matching over 10 bases. The CDR3 DNA reads TGCGCCAGCAGCCGCGGGACAGGGGAAAAAGAGACCCAGTACTTC. This translates into CASSRGTGEKETQYF.